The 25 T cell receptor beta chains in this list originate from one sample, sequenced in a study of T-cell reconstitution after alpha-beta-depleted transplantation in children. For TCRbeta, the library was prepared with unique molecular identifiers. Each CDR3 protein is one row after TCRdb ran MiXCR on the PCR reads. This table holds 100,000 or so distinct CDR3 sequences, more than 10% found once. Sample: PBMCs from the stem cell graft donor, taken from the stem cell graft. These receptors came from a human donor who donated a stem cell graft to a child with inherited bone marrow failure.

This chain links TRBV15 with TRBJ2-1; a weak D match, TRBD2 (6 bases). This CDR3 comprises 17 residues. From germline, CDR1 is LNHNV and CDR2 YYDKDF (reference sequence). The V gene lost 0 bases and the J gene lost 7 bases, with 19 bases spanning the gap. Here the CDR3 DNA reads TGTGCCACCAGCAGAGAGGTTCCGGCCGCCGGGGGTAATGAGCAGTTCTTC. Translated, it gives CATSREVPAAGGNEQFF.

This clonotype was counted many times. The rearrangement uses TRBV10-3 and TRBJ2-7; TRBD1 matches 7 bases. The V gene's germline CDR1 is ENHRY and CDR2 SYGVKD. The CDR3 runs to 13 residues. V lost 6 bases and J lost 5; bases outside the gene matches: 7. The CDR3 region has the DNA TGTGCCATCAGGAGACAGGGTGTCGACGAGCAGTACTTC. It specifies CAIRRQGVDEQYF.

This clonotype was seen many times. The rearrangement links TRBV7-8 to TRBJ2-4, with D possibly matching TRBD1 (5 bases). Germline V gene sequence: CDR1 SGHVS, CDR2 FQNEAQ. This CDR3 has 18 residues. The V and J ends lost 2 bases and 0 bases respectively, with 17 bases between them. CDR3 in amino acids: CASSLRAGPSIAKNIQYF. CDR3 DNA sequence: TGTGCCAGCAGCTTAAGGGCAGGGCCCTCAATAGCCAAAAACATTCAGTACTTC.

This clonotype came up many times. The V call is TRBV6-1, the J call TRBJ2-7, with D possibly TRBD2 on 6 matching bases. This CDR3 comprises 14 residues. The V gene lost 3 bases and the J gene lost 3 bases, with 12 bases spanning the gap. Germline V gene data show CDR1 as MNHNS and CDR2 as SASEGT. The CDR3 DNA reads TGTGCCAGCAGTGACATCAGGGAGGTCTACGAGCAGTACTTC. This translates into CASSDIREVYEQYF.

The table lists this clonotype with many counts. The CDR3 sequence: CASSLQGFNEKLFF. The CDR3 DNA reads TGTGCCAGCAGCTTACAGGGCTTTAATGAAAAACTGTTTTTT. The V call is TRBV7-9, the J call TRBJ1-4; tentative D call: TRBD1 (5 bases). The germline gives CDR1 SEHNR, CDR2 FQNEAQ (reference sequence). Trimming removed 2 bases at V and 4 bases at J, with 8 bases between. This CDR3 comprises 14 residues.

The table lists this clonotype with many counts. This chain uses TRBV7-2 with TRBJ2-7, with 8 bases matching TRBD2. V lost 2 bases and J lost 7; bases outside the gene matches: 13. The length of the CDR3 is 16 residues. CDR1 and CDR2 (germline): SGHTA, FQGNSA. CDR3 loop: CASSLFGSSGGREQYF. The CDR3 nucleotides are TGTGCCAGCAGCTTATTTGGTTCGAGCGGGGGCCGGGAGCAGTACTTC.

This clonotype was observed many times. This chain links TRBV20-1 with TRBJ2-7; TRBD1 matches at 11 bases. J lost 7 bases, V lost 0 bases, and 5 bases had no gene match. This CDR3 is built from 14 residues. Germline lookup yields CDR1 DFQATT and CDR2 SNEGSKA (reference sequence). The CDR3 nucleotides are TGCAGTGCTAGAGATCAGGGACAGGGGGGGGAGCAGTACTTC. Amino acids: CSARDQGQGGEQYF.

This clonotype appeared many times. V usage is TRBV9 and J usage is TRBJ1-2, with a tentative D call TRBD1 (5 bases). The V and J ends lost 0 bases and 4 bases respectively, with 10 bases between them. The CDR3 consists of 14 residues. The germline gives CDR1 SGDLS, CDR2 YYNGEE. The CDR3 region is CASSVELGAYGYTF. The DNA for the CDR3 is TGTGCCAGCAGCGTAGAACTTGGGGCCTATGGCTACACCTTC.

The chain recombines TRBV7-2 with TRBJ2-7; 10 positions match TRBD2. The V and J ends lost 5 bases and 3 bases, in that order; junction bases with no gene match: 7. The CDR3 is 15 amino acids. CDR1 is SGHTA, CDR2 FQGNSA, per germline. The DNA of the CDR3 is TGTGCCAGCAGCCTTAGCGGGGGGCCCATCTACGAGCAGTACTTC. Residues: CASSLSGGPIYEQYF.

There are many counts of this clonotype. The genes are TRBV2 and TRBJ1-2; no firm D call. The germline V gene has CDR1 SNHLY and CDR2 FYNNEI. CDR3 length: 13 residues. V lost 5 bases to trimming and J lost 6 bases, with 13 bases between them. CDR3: CASSQVRGDGYTF. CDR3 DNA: TGTGCCAGCAGTCAAGTCCGTGGAGATGGCTACACCTTC.

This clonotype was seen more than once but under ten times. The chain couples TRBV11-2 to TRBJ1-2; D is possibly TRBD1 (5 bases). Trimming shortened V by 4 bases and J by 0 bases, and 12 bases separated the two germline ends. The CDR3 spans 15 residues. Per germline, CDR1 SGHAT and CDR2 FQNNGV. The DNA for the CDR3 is TGTGCCAGCAGCTACGGGGACGCAGCTAACTATGGCTACACCTTC. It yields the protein CASSYGDAANYGYTF.

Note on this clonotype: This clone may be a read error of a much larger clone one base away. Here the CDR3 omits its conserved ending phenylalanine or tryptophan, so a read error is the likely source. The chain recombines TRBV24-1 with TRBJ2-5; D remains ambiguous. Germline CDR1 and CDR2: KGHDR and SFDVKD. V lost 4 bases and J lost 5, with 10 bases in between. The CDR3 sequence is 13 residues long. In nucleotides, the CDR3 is TGTGCCACCAGTGACCTAGACGGGGAGACCCAGTACCTC. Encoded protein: CATSDLDGETQYL.

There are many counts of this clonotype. The CDR3 DNA sequence: TGCGCCAGCAGCTTGGGTCCACCCACTGAAGCTTTCTTT. Protein: CASSLGPPTEAFF. The chain has TRBV5-1 and TRBJ1-1; D is unclear. Deletions cut 0 bases from V and 4 bases from J, with 7 bases between. The CDR3 is made up of 13 amino acids. The germline gives CDR1 SGHRS, CDR2 YFSETQ.

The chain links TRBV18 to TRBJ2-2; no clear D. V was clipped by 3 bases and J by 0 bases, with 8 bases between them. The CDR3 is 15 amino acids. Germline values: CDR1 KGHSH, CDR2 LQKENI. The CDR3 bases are TGTGCCAGCTCACCGGCACTAACGAACACCGGGGAGCTGTTTTTT. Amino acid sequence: CASSPALTNTGELFF.

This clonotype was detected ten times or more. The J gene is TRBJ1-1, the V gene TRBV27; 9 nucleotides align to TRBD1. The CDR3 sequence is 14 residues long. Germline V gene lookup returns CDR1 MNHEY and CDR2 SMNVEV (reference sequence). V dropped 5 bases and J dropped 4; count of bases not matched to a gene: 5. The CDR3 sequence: CASSPDRGSTEAFF. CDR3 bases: TGTGCCAGCAGTCCCGACAGGGGGTCCACTGAAGCTTTCTTT.

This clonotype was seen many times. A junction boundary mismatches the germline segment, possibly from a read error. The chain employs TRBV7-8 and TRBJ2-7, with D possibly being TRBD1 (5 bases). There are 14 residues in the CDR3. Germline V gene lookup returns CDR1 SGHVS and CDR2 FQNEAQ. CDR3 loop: CASILGRAAYEQYF. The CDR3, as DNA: TGTGCCAGCATCTTAGGCAGGGCGGCCTACGAGCAGTACTTC.

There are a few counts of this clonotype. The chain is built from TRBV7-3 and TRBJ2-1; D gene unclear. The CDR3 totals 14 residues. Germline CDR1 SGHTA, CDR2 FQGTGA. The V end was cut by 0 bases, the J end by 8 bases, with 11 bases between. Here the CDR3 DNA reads TGTGCCAGCAGCTTAACTGGGCCCCGGGATGAGCAGTTCTTC. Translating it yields CASSLTGPRDEQFF.

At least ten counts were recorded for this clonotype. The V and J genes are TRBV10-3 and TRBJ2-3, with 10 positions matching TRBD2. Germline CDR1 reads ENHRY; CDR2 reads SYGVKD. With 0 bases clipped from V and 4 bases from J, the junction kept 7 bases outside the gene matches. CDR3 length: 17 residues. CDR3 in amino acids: CAISESTVAGGSDTQYF. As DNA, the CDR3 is TGTGCCATCAGTGAGTCGACGGTAGCGGGAGGTTCAGATACGCAGTATTTT.

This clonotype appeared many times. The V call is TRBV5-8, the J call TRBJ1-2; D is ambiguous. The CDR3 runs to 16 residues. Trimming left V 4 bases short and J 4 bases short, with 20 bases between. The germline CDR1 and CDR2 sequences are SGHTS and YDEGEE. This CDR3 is CASSVISRFRGYGYTF. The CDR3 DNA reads TGTGCCAGCAGCGTGATTTCAAGATTCCGAGGCTATGGCTACACCTTC.

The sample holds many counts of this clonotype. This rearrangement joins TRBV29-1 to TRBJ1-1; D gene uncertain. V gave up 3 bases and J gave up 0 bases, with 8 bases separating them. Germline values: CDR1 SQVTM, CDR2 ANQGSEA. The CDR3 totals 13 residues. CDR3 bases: TGCAGCGTTGATCGGCACCTGAACACTGAAGCTTTCTTT. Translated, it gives CSVDRHLNTEAFF. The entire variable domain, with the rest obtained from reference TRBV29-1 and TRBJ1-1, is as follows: SAVISQKPSRDICQRGTSLTIQCQVDSQVTMMFWYRQQPGQSLTLIATANQGSEATYESGFVIDKFPISRPNLTFSTLTVSNMSPEDSSIYLCSVDRHLNTEAFFGQGTRLTVV.

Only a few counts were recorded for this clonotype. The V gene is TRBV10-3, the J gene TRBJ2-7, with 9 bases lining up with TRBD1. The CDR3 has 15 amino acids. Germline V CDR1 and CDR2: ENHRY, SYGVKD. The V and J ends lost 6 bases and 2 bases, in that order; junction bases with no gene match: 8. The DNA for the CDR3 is TGTGCCATCAGAACCTGGACAGGGGAACCCTACGAGCAGTACTTC. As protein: CAIRTWTGEPYEQYF.

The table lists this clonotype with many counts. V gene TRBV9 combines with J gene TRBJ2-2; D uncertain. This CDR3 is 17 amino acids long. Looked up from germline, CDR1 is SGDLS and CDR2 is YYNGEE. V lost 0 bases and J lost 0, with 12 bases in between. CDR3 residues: CASSVDHNHANTGELFF. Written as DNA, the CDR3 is TGTGCCAGCAGCGTAGATCACAACCACGCGAACACCGGGGAGCTGTTTTTT. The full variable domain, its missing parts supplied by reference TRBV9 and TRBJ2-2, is DSGVTQTPKHLITATGQRVTLRCSPRSGDLSVYWYQQSLDQGLQFLIQYYNGEERAKGNILERFSAQQFPDLHSELNLSSLELGDSALYFCASSVDHNHANTGELFFGEGSRLTVL.

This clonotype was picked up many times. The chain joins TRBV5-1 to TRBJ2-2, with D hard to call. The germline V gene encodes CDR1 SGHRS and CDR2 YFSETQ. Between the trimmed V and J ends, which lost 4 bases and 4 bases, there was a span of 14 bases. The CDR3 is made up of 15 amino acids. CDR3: CASSPDPRGTGELFF. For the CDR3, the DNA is TGCGCCAGCAGCCCTGACCCCCGCGGCACCGGGGAGCTGTTTTTT.

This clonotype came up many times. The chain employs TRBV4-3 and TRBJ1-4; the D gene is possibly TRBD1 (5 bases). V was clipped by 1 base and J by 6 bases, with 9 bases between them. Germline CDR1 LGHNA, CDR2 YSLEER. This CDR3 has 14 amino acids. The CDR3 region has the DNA TGCGCCAGCAGCCAAGGGGGGACGGATGAAAAACTGTTTTTT. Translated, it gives CASSQGGTDEKLFF.

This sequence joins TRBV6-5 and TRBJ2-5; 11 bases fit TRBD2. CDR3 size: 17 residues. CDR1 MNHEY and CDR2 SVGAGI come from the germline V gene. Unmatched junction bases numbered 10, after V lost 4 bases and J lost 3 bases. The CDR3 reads CASSSKLAGAVKETQYF. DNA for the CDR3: TGTGCCAGCAGTTCGAAACTAGCGGGGGCCGTAAAAGAGACCCAGTACTTC.